Detailed here is one T cell receptor beta chain. This entry belongs to a study of blood T cell repertoires in COVID-19. Study summary: Sites across the United States, Italy and Spain contributed samples from acute and convalescent COVID-19. Sources were T cells, B-cell-depleted T cells, or PBMCs; the material itself was cDNA or gDNA.

In the source study's methods: Amplification from reference gene primers served as the basis for estimated nucleated cell counts. Sequencing used immunoSEQ multiplex PCR; TCRdb keeps in-frame clones, though not all of them. V, J and clone size are those of that table, while D and trimming were read from the DNA. The table lists fewer than 150,000 clones, around 88% of them singletons, with around 0.81% in the top ten. CDR1 MNHEY and CDR2 SVGAGI come from the germline V gene. Losses at the gene ends were 2 bases for V and 1 base for J; bases not matched to a gene: 4. The CDR3 contains 16 residues. The chain links TRBV6-5 to TRBJ2-1, with 8 bases that match TRBD2. Specimen: peripheral blood. The clonotype comes from a woman in her 50s with active or convalescent COVID-19. The CDR3 reads CASSYAPSGSYNEQFF. DNA of the CDR3: TGTGCCAGCAGTTACGCGCCTAGCGGGTCCTACAATGAGCAGTTCTTC.